The 8 T cell receptor beta chains in this list originate from one sample, sequenced in a study of cytomegalovirus exposure and HLA in healthy donors. Using immunoSEQ multiplex PCR, the repertoire was profiled, and TCRdb retains in-frame clones only, with some absent. The sample shows fewer than 400,000 clones, 88% of them seen only once. Material: PBMCs. The receptor set was obtained from a man aged 25-40 years in good health and CMV-seronegative.

The chain couples TRBV6-5 to TRBJ2-4, with D unresolved. The CDR3 is made up of 13 amino acids. Trimming shortened V by 6 bases and J by 0 bases, and 6 bases separated the two germline ends. Germline assignment: CDR1 MNHEY and CDR2 SVGAGI. CDR3 in DNA: TGTGCCAGCAGCCTATTAGCCAAAAACATTCAGTACTTC. Protein product: CASSLLAKNIQYF.

The chain has TRBV10-1 and TRBJ1-2; 9 bases map to TRBD1. V shed 4 bases, J shed 3 bases, and the junction held 0 bases outside the gene matches. CDR1 and CDR2 from the germline V gene are WNHNN and SYGVQD (reference sequence). The CDR3 is made up of 13 amino acids. DNA of the CDR3: TGCGCCAGCAGTGGACAGGGGGACTATGGCTACACCTTC. The encoded protein is CASSGQGDYGYTF.

The rearrangement uses TRBV10-1 and TRBJ2-7; 7 bases agree with TRBD1. V lost 7 bases to trimming and J lost 1 base; unmatched junction nucleotides: 7. The length of the CDR3 is 14 residues. Germline V gene sequence: CDR1 WNHNN, CDR2 SYGVQD (reference sequence). CDR3 protein: CASTGTEPSYEQYF. Here the CDR3 DNA reads TGCGCCAGCACCGGGACAGAGCCGTCCTACGAGCAGTACTTC.

This chain uses TRBV18 with TRBJ1-3, with 9 bases identical to TRBD1. This CDR3 has 16 residues. In germline, CDR1 is KGHSH, CDR2 LQKENI. Trimming took 2 bases from V and 2 from J; bases not matched to a gene: 4. For the CDR3, the DNA is TGTGCCAGCTCACCAGGCACAGGGGGCCCTGGAAACACCATATATTTT. This codes for CASSPGTGGPGNTIYF.

The V and J genes are TRBV4-1 and TRBJ1-1; possible D gene TRBD1, 5 bases. Trimming took off 0 bases at V and 4 bases at J, with 18 bases between the two ends. This CDR3 is 17 amino acids long. Germline CDR1 and CDR2: MGHRA and YSYEKL. Here the CDR3 DNA reads TGCGCCAGCAGCCAAGACGCGGGGACCTCTTGGGGCACTGAAGCTTTCTTT. Translated, it gives CASSQDAGTSWGTEAFF.

This clone was detected once. This chain uses TRBV29-1 with TRBJ2-1; TRBD2 is a possible D gene (6 bases). The germline gives CDR1 SQVTM, CDR2 ANQGSEA. The CDR3 has 15 amino acids. Trimming took 8 bases from V and 2 from J, leaving 19 bases between them. Written as DNA, the CDR3 is TGCAGCTTCGGGGACTTCGGGATTACCTACAATGAGCAGTTCTTC. Encoded protein: CSFGDFGITYNEQFF.

The V and J genes are TRBV6-5 and TRBJ1-2; D is ambiguous. The CDR3 runs to 13 residues. Between the trimmed V and J ends, which lost 7 bases and 6 bases, there was a span of 15 bases. Per germline, CDR1 MNHEY and CDR2 SVGAGI. The CDR3 protein is CASMRTIGDGYTF. DNA for the CDR3: TGTGCCAGCATGAGGACTATCGGGGATGGCTACACCTTC.

V is TRBV30 and J is TRBJ1-5; no clear D. CDR1 is GTSNPN, CDR2 SVGIG, per germline (reference sequence). Trimming left V 0 bases short and J 6 bases short, with 18 bases between. This CDR3 is built from 16 residues. CDR3 sequence reads: CAWSVPSGRWFQPQHF. The CDR3 bases are TGTGCCTGGAGTGTCCCCTCCGGCAGGTGGTTTCAGCCCCAGCATTTT.